Following are 28 T cell receptor beta chains from one sample sequenced in a study of T cells in Graves' hyperthyroidism and ophthalmopathy (dated by TCRdb to between 2017 and 2020). Preparation of the library involved multiplex PCR. Sequencing used an Illumina HiSeq 2000. The TCR beta CDR3 regions were amplified from the RNA transcripts. The first round of RT-PCR for the TCR CDR3 was performed with the HTBI primer set and the Qiagen OneStep RT-PCR kit. TCRdb reran the public reads through fastp at Q25 and MiXCR, keeping productive beta chains. Rows matching on CDR3 protein sequence are summarized as one entry with the most common DNA and genes. The sample table records about 400,000 distinct CDR3 sequences; roughly 13% of these occur just once. The top ten clones comprise 25% to 30% of the sample. The sequencing sample was made of blood. The receptors shown here come from a man in his forties or fifties with Graves' ophthalmopathy.

This clonotype came up many times. The chain couples TRBV2 to TRBJ2-1; TRBD2 aligns across 7 bases. Germline-derived CDR1 and CDR2 are SNHLY and FYNNEI. With 7 bases clipped from V and 5 bases from J, the junction kept 8 bases outside the gene matches. The CDR3 has 14 residues. CDR3 sequence reads: CASKGLEWNNEQFF. CDR3 nucleotide sequence: TGTGCCAGCAAAGGACTAGAATGGAACAATGAGCAGTTCTTC.

This clonotype was detected ten times or more. The chain combines TRBV2 with TRBJ2-1; TRBD2 matches at 7 bases. The CDR3 extends over 13 amino acids. Germline CDR1 is SNHLY and CDR2 is FYNNEI. V dropped 6 bases and J dropped 7; count of bases not matched to a gene: 6. The CDR3 DNA follows: TGTGCCAGCAGCGCGGGAGCGGATAATGAGCAGTTCTTC. This codes for CASSAGADNEQFF.

The chain recombines TRBV5-1 with TRBJ2-5, with D perhaps TRBD2 (5 bases). There are 15 residues in the CDR3. CDR1 and CDR2 (germline): SGHRS, YFSETQ. V lost 0 bases to trimming and J lost 5 bases, with 14 bases between them. The CDR3 sequence is CASSLGVQRGETQYF. DNA of the CDR3: TGCGCCAGCAGCTTGGGGGTGCAACGGGGTGAGACCCAGTACTTC. The full variable domain, its missing parts supplied by reference TRBV5-1 and TRBJ2-5, is KAGVTQTPRYLIKTRGQQVTLSCSPISGHRSVSWYQQTPGQGLQFLFEYFSETQRNKGNFPGRFSGRQFSNSRSEMNVSTLELGDSALYLCASSLGVQRGETQYFGPGTRLLVL.

In its sample, this clonotype was seen many times. The chain combines TRBV9 with TRBJ2-1; weak D call: TRBD1 (5 bases). Trimming left V 3 bases short and J 5 bases short, with 12 bases between. The CDR3 runs 14 residues. The germline gives CDR1 SGDLS, CDR2 YYNGEE. The CDR3 DNA sequence: TGTGCCAGCAGCGCCCTTGGGGCTCACAATGAGCAGTTCTTC. The encoded protein is CASSALGAHNEQFF. Full variable domain (outside the CDR3, taken from reference TRBV9 and TRBJ2-1): DSGVTQTPKHLITATGQRVTLRCSPRSGDLSVYWYQQSLDQGLQFLIQYYNGEERAKGNILERFSAQQFPDLHSELNLSSLELGDSALYFCASSALGAHNEQFFGPGTRLTVL.

This clonotype was detected ten times or more. The chain carries TRBV5-1 and TRBJ2-7; TRBD1 might be the D (6 bases). The CDR3 extends over 12 amino acids. Per germline, CDR1 SGHRS and CDR2 YFSETQ. V was trimmed by 4 bases and J by 7 bases, leaving 12 bases between them. CDR3 in amino acids: CASSRGGDEQYF. In DNA form, the CDR3 reads TGCGCCAGCAGCCGTGGGGGCGATGAGCAGTACTTC. The full variable domain, its missing parts supplied by reference TRBV5-1 and TRBJ2-7, is KAGVTQTPRYLIKTRGQQVTLSCSPISGHRSVSWYQQTPGQGLQFLFEYFSETQRNKGNFPGRFSGRQFSNSRSEMNVSTLELGDSALYLCASSRGGDEQYFGPGTRLTVT.

V is TRBV4-1 and J is TRBJ2-7; 11 nucleotides align to TRBD2. The length of the CDR3 is 17 residues. Trimming at V came to 4 bases and at J to 2 bases, leaving 10 bases not matched to a gene. In germline, CDR1 is MGHRA, CDR2 YSYEKL. This chain's CDR3 is CASSPLGASGGTYEQYF. Written as DNA, the CDR3 is TGCGCCAGCAGCCCCCTGGGCGCTAGCGGGGGGACCTACGAGCAGTACTTC.

This clonotype was counted ten times or more. The chain employs TRBV18 and TRBJ1-4; weak D call: TRBD1 (6 bases). The V end lost 5 bases, the J end lost 4 bases, and 17 bases lay between the germline ends. The germline CDR1 and CDR2 sequences are KGHSH and LQKENI. The CDR3 runs to 16 residues. The CDR3 region is CASSTKEQGFNEKLFF. In nucleotides, the CDR3 is TGTGCCAGCTCAACCAAGGAACAGGGATTTAATGAAAAACTGTTTTTT.

This clonotype has a handful of counts. V is TRBV7-9 and J is TRBJ2-3; D tentatively fits TRBD1 or TRBD2 (6 bases each). The CDR3 consists of 15 residues. The V end was cut by 5 bases, the J end by 0 bases, with 12 bases between. Germline lookup yields CDR1 SEHNR and CDR2 FQNEAQ (reference sequence). The CDR3 reads CASSGGGLSTDTQYF. CDR3 DNA sequence: TGTGCCAGCAGCGGAGGGGGGTTGAGCACAGATACGCAGTATTTT.

This clonotype has at least ten counts. The rearrangement uses TRBV11-2 and TRBJ1-6; the D gene is possibly TRBD1 (5 bases). V was cut by 0 bases and J by 7 bases, with 10 bases left in between. The CDR3 runs 15 residues. Germline V CDR1 and CDR2: SGHAT, FQNNGV. The CDR3 sequence: CASSLEPGWNSPLHF. CDR3 in DNA: TGTGCCAGCAGCTTAGAACCAGGGTGGAATTCACCCCTCCACTTT.

The table lists this clonotype with a few counts. A junction boundary mismatches the germline segment, possibly from a read error. The chain combines TRBV7-6 with TRBJ2-2; D gene uncertain. The CDR3 has 15 amino acids. Germline CDR1 SGHVS, CDR2 FNYEAQ. CDR3 nucleotide sequence: TGTGCCAGCAGCACTGAGCCGAGCAGCACCCGGGAGCTGTTTTTT. It codes for CASSTEPSSTRELFF.

The chain combines TRBV3-1 with TRBJ2-1; tentatively, D is TRBD1 (6 bases). Germline V gives CDR1 LGHDT, CDR2 YNNKEL (reference sequence). V was shortened by 0 bases and J by 10 bases, with 13 bases between the two germline ends. There are 14 residues in the CDR3. The CDR3 DNA reads TGTGCCAGCAGCCAAGAAGTCTATCAGGGGGAGCAGTTCTTC. This codes for CASSQEVYQGEQFF.

Many counts were recorded for this clonotype. The V gene is TRBV5-1, the J gene TRBJ2-2, with a tentative D call TRBD2 (5 bases). The germline gives CDR1 SGHRS, CDR2 YFSETQ. The CDR3 is 15 residues long. V was pared by 7 bases and J by 5 bases, with 18 bases between. This CDR3 reads CASRPGSVNTGELFF. The CDR3 DNA reads TGCGCCAGCCGGCCGGGGTCAGTAAATACCGGGGAGCTGTTTTTT.

A few counts support this clonotype. The CDR3 DNA sequence: TGTGCCAGCTCACTGGACATCGAGGGGGAAAAACTGTTTTTT. It encodes CASSLDIEGEKLFF. The V and J genes are TRBV18 and TRBJ1-4, with D possibly matching TRBD1 (5 bases). The CDR3 length is 14 residues. The V gene lost 4 bases and the J gene lost 8 bases, with 14 bases spanning the gap. Germline values: CDR1 KGHSH, CDR2 LQKENI.

This clonotype showed up just a few times. The DNA for the CDR3 is TGTGCCAGCAGGAGGGACAGGGCATCCTACAATGAGCAGTTCTTC. This translates into CASRRDRASYNEQFF. The chain links TRBV2 to TRBJ2-1; 9 bases match TRBD1. The ends lost 6 bases at V and 1 base at J; junction bases unmatched: 4. CDR1 and CDR2 from the germline V gene are SNHLY and FYNNEI. This CDR3 is built from 15 residues. Full variable domain (rest looked up from reference TRBV2 and TRBJ2-1): EPEVTQTPSHQVTQMGQEVILRCVPISNHLYFYWYRQILGQKVEFLVSFYNNEISEKSEIFDDQFSVERPDGSNFTLKIRSTKLEDSAMYFCASRRDRASYNEQFFGPGTRLTVL.

This clonotype was seen a few times. J is TRBJ1-5 and V is TRBV20-1, with D possibly matching TRBD1 (6 bases). The germline CDR1 and CDR2 sequences are DFQATT and SNEGSKA (reference sequence). V lost 6 bases to trimming and J lost 4 bases, with 22 bases between them. The CDR3 is 16 residues long. The CDR3 reads CSATAAALGGNQPQHF. CDR3 in DNA: TGCAGTGCAACCGCGGCGGCCCTAGGGGGAAATCAGCCCCAGCATTTT.

This clonotype has a count of ten or more. V and J are TRBV6-2 or TRBV6-3 and TRBJ2-5; D perhaps matches TRBD2 (5 bases). V gave up 7 bases and J gave up 7 bases, with 25 bases separating them. Germline-derived CDR1 and CDR2 are MNHEY and SVGEGT. CDR3 size: 16 residues. The CDR3, as DNA: TGTGCCAGCAAGAGCGCAGAGGGCAGAAATCTTTGGACCCAGTACTTC. Translation gives CASKSAEGRNLWTQYF.

This clonotype has just a few counts. This rearrangement joins TRBV10-3 to TRBJ1-1; D gene unclear. CDR1 and CDR2 from the germline V gene are ENHRY and SYGVKD. Trimming stripped 4 bases from V and 0 bases from J, with 6 bases between. The CDR3 contains 13 residues. DNA for the CDR3: TGTGCCATCAGTGTAGGGCTGAACACTGAAGCTTTCTTT. Protein sequence: CAISVGLNTEAFF.

This clonotype came up many times. The genes are TRBV7-8 and TRBJ2-1, with TRBD1 matching 8 bases. J lost 3 bases, V lost 1 base, and 5 bases had no gene match. CDR3 length: 16 residues. Germline values: CDR1 SGHVS, CDR2 FQNEAQ. The CDR3 coding sequence is TGTGCCAGCAGCTTAGGTGGGACAGGCTTCTACAATGAGCAGTTCTTC. It codes for CASSLGGTGFYNEQFF.

V gene TRBV5-6 combines with J gene TRBJ2-5; 15 bases are a match to TRBD2. This CDR3 spans 17 amino acids. CDR1 and CDR2 from the germline V gene are SGHDT and YYEEEE. The J segment lost 2 bases and the V segment lost 2 bases, leaving 4 bases of the junction unmatched. DNA of the CDR3: TGTGCCAGCAGCTTAGGACTAGCGGGAGGGTGGCAAGAGACCCAGTACTTC. Its translation: CASSLGLAGGWQETQYF.

This clonotype was counted at least ten times. V is TRBV12-3 or TRBV12-4 and J is TRBJ2-2; 10 nucleotides match TRBD1. CDR3 size: 16 residues. V was clipped by 5 bases and J by 6 bases; unmatched bases: 9. The CDR3: CASSPSGTGAAGELFF. The CDR3 region has the DNA TGTGCCAGCAGTCCGTCCGGGACAGGGGCGGCCGGGGAGCTGTTTTTT.

Worth noting for this clonotype: This may stem from a read error, because a much larger clone lies one nucleotide away. The rearrangement links TRBV5-1 to TRBJ1-2; D is uncertain. Trimming pared 0 bases from V and 5 bases from J, leaving 11 bases between. The CDR3 covers 14 residues. Per the germline V gene, CDR1 is SGHRS and CDR2 is YFSETQ. This chain's CDR3 is CASSLVAQTYGYTF. The CDR3 region has the DNA TGCGCCAGCAGCTTGGTCGCACAAACATATGGCTACACCTTC. Using reference TRBV5-1 and TRBJ1-2 for the parts outside the CDR3, the full variable domain is KAGVTQTPRYLIKTRGQQVTLSCSPISGHRSVSWYQQTPGQGLQFLFEYFSETQRNKGNFPGRFSGRQFSNSRSEMNVSTLELGDSALYLCASSLVAQTYGYTFGSGTRLTVV.

The chain links TRBV5-8 to TRBJ1-2; unclear D gene. Germline CDR1 SGHTS, CDR2 YDEGEE. This CDR3 contains 15 residues. Trimming removed 1 base at V and 0 bases at J, with 10 bases between. The CDR3 spells CASSLLGDTNYGYTF. CDR3 nucleotide sequence: TGTGCCAGCAGCTTGCTCGGAGACACTAACTATGGCTACACCTTC.

This clonotype was counted ten times or more. CDR3 sequence reads: CASSPGQRYSPLHF. The DNA of the CDR3 is TGTGCCAGCAGCCCGGGACAAAGATATTCACCCCTCCACTTT. V and J are TRBV3-1 and TRBJ1-6, with D tentatively TRBD1 (6 bases). Germline V lookup: CDR1 LGHDT, CDR2 YNNKEL (reference sequence). Between the trimmed V and J ends, which lost 4 bases and 8 bases, there was a span of 12 bases. The CDR3 sequence is 14 residues long. The full variable domain, with the rest looked up from reference TRBV3-1 and TRBJ1-6, is DTAVSQTPKYLVTQMGNDKSIKCEQNLGHDTMYWYKQDSKKFLKIMFSYNNKELIINETVPNRFSPKSPDKAHLNLHINSLELGDSAVYFCASSPGQRYSPLHFGNGTRLTVT.

J is TRBJ1-4 and V is TRBV6-5; D remains ambiguous. Germline loops: CDR1 MNHEY, CDR2 SVGAGI. The length of the CDR3 is 15 residues. V was clipped by 0 bases and J by 4 bases, with 9 bases between them. CDR3 bases: TGTGCCAGCAGTTACTCATTCACAGTTAATGAAAAACTGTTTTTT. The encoded protein is CASSYSFTVNEKLFF.

This clonotype was recorded at least ten times. The chain couples TRBV20-1 to TRBJ2-5; D is possibly TRBD2 (6 bases). Per germline, CDR1 DFQATT and CDR2 SNEGSKA (reference sequence). The CDR3 totals 16 residues. The germline V and J ends were trimmed by 6 bases and 2 bases, with 22 bases remaining between them. CDR3 bases: TGCAGTGCCCGCCCCTGGGGAGGCCTTACTCAAGAGACCCAGTACTTC. It specifies CSARPWGGLTQETQYF.

Ten or more counts support this clonotype. CDR3 sequence reads: CASSPPLGLAEYTDTQYF. The CDR3, as DNA: TGTGCCAGCAGTCCGCCCCTCGGCCTAGCGGAGTACACAGATACGCAGTATTTT. The chain links TRBV28 to TRBJ2-3; 7 nucleotides line up with TRBD2. The CDR3 has 18 amino acids. V lost 5 bases, J lost 2 bases, and 16 bases stayed unmatched. In germline, CDR1 is MDHEN, CDR2 SYDVKM.

This clonotype was seen at least ten times. The rearrangement uses TRBV7-9 and TRBJ2-7; TRBD1 matches at 11 bases. Losses at the gene ends were 6 bases for V and 2 bases for J; bases not matched to a gene: 6. Germline V lookup: CDR1 SEHNR, CDR2 FQNEAQ (reference sequence). This CDR3 has 15 amino acids. CDR3 sequence (DNA): TGTGCCAGCAGAGGTCCGGGACAGGGGGCCTACGAGCAGTACTTC. Its protein is CASRGPGQGAYEQYF.

This clonotype was observed at least ten times. The gene calls are TRBV30 and TRBJ1-5, with no clear D. This CDR3 has 14 amino acids. The germline V and J ends were trimmed by 4 bases and 3 bases, with 13 bases remaining between them. The germline CDR1 and CDR2 sequences are GTSNPN and SVGIG (reference sequence). DNA for the CDR3: TGTGCCTGGACCCCCGGACTGCTCAATCAGCCCCAGCATTTT. Translation: CAWTPGLLNQPQHF.